This entry features one T cell receptor (beta chain) sequence. Sequencing used immunoSEQ multiplex PCR; TCRdb keeps in-frame clones, though not all of them. The sample has about 73,000 clones, 93% seen once; the top ten hold approximately 0.25%. These data come from a study of technical replicates of blood from a few donors. The germline V gene has CDR1 SEHNR and CDR2 FQNEAQ (reference sequence). The V segment lost 1 base and the J segment 4 bases; nucleotides outside the gene matches: 6. The CDR3 is made up of 16 amino acids. The TCR was taken from a human donor in good health. Specimen: T cells isolated from PBMCs. This chain links TRBV7-9 with TRBJ2-1; 8 bases match TRBD2. The CDR3 bases are TGTGCCAGCAGCTTAGTCACGGGGGGGCTATACAATGAGCAGTTCTTC. The encoded protein is CASSLVTGGLYNEQFF.